This TCR beta chain was captured in a study of blood T cell repertoires in COVID-19. Study overall: Spain, Italy and the United States supplied samples that represented acute and convalescent COVID-19. The cDNA or gDNA used as material had been derived from T cells, B-cell-depleted T cells, or PBMCs.

Generated by immunoSEQ multiplex PCR, the TCRdb table keeps only in-frame clones and is missing some. The repertoire holds 100,000 to 120,000 clones, with 85% as singletons. Per the germline V gene, CDR1 is KGHSH and CDR2 is LQKENI. V shed 3 bases and J 9 bases; nucleotides not matched to a gene: 11. CDR3 length: 15 amino acids. This sequence was found in a man between 50 and 59 years old with acute or convalescent COVID-19. V usage is TRBV18 and J usage is TRBJ2-1, with 7 bases aligning to TRBD2. The sequenced sample consisted of peripheral blood. The CDR3 reads CASSPSAGAVREQFF. As DNA, the CDR3 is TGTGCCAGCTCACCGTCGGCGGGAGCAGTGCGTGAGCAGTTCTTC. Together with reference TRBV18 and TRBJ2-1, the CDR3 gives the full variable domain: NAGVMQNPRHLVRRRGQEARLRCSPMKGHSHVYWYRQLPEEGLKFMVYLQKENIIDESGMPKERFSAEFPKEGPSILRIQQVVRGDSAAYFCASSPSAGAVREQFFGPGTRLTVL.